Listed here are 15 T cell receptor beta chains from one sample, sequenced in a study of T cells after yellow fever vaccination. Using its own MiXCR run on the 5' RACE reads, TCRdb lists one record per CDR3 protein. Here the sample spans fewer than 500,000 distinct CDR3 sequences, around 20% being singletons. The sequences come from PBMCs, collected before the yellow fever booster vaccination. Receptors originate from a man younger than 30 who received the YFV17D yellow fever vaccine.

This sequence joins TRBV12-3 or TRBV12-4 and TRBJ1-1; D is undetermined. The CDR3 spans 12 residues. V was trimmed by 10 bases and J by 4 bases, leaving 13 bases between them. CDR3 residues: CATHRGSTEAFF. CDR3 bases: TGTGCCACCCACCGAGGGAGCACTGAAGCTTTCTTT.

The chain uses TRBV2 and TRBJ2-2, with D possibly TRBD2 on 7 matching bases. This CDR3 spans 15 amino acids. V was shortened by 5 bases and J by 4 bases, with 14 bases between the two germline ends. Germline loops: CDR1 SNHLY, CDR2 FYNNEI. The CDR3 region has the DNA TGTGCCAGCAGTCCCGGGGGGCCCTCCACCGGGGAGCTGTTTTTT. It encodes CASSPGGPSTGELFF.

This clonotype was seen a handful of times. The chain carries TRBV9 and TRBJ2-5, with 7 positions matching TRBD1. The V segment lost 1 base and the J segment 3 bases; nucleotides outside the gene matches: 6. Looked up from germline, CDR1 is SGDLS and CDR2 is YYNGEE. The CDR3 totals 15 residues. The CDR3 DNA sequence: TGTGCCAGCAGCGTACAAGACAGGGTCGAAGAGACCCAGTACTTC. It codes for CASSVQDRVEETQYF.

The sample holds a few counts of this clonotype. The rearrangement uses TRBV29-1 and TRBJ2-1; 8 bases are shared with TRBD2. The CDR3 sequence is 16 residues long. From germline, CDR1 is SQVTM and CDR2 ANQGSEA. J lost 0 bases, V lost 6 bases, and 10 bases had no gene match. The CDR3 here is CSVDGLAVSSYNEQFF. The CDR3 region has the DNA TGCAGCGTAGACGGACTAGCAGTTAGCTCCTACAATGAGCAGTTCTTC.

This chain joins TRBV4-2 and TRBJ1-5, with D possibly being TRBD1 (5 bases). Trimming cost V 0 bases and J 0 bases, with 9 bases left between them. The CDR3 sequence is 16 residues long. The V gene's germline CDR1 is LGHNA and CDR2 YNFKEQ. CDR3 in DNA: TGTGCCAGCAGCCAAGATGGGACGGATAGCAATCAGCCCCAGCATTTT. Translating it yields CASSQDGTDSNQPQHF.

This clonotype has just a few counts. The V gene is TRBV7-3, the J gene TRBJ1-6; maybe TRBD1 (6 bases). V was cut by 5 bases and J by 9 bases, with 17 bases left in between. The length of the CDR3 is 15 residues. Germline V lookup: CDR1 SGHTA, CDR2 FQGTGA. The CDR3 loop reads CASSPMARGFSPLHF. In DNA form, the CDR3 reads TGTGCCAGCAGCCCGATGGCCAGGGGATTTTCACCCCTCCACTTT.

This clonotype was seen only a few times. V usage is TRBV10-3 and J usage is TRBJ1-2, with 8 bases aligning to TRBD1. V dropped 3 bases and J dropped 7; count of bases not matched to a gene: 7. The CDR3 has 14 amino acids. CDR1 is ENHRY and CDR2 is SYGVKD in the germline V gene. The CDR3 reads CAISEGQGRSGYTF. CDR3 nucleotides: TGTGCCATCAGTGAAGGACAGGGACGGTCTGGCTACACCTTC.

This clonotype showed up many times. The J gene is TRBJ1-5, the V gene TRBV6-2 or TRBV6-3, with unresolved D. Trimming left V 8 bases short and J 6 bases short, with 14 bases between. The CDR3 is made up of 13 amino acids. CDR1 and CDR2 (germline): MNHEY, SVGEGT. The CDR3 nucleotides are TGTGCCAGCTTCCCCCTCCGGAGTCAGCCCCAGCATTTT. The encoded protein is CASFPLRSQPQHF.

The CDR3 protein is CASNGGGNTDTQYF. Here the CDR3 DNA reads TGTGCCAGCAATGGCGGGGGGAACACAGATACGCAGTATTTT. The V gene is TRBV9, the J gene TRBJ2-3; 8 nucleotides agree with TRBD2. The CDR3 is made up of 14 amino acids. V trimming: 6 bases; J trimming: 2 bases; junction bases outside the gene matches: 5. Germline values: CDR1 SGDLS, CDR2 YYNGEE.

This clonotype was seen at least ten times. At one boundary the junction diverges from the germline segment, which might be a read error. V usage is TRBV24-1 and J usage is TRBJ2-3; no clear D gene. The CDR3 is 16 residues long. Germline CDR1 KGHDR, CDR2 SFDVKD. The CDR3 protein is CATSDYGASSTDTQYF. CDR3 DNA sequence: TGTGCCACCAGCGATTACGGAGCAAGCAGCACAGATACGCAGTATTTT.

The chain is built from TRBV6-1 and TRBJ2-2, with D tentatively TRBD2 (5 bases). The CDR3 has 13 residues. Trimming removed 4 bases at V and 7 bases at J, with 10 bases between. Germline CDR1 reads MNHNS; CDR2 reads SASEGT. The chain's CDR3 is CASSGRGYGELFF. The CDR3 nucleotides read TGTGCCAGCAGTGGCCGGGGTTACGGGGAGCTGTTTTTT.

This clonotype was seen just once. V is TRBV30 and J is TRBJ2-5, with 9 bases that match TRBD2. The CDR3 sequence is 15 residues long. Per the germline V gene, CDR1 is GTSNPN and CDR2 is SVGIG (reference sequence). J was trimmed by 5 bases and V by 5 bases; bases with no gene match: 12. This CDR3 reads CAWGLIAGAQETQYF. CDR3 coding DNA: TGTGCCTGGGGCCTTATAGCGGGGGCCCAGGAGACCCAGTACTTC.

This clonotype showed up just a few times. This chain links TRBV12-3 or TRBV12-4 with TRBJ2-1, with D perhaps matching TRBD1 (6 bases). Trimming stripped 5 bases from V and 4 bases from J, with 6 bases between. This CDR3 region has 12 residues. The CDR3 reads CASSDRYNEQFF. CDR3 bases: TGTGCCAGCAGTGACAGGTACAATGAGCAGTTCTTC.

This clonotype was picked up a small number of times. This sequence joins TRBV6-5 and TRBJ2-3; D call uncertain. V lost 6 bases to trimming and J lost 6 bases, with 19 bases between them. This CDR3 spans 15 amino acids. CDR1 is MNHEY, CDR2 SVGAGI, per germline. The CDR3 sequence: CASSSAGYRSDTQYF. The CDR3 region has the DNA TGTGCCAGCAGCAGCGCCGGGTATAGGTCGGATACGCAGTATTTT.

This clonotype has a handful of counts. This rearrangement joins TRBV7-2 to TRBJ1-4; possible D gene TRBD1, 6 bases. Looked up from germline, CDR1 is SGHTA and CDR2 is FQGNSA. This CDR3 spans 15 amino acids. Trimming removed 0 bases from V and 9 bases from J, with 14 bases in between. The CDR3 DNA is TGTGCCAGCAGCTTAGCCCGGGGACATTCACAAAAACTGTTTTTT. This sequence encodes CASSLARGHSQKLFF.